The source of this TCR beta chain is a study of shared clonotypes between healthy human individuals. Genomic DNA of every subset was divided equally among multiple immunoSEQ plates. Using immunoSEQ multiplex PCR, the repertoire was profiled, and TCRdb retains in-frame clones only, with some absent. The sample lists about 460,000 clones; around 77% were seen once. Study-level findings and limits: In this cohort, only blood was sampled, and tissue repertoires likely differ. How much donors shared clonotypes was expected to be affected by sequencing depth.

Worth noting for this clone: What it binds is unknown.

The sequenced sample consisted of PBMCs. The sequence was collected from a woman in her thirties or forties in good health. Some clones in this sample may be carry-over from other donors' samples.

CDR3 DNA sequence: TGTGCCAGCAGCTTAGAGGTCTCTGGGGCCAACGTCCTGACTTTC. Translation gives CASSLEVSGANVLTF. The rearrangement links TRBV7-2 to TRBJ2-6; D not certain. V dropped 1 base and J dropped 0 bases, with 4 bases sitting between them. From germline, CDR1 is SGHTA and CDR2 FQGNSA. The CDR3 is made up of 15 amino acids.